One and the same sample provided the 32 T cell receptor beta chains below, sequenced in a study of cytomegalovirus exposure and HLA in healthy donors. Assay: immunoSEQ multiplex PCR; the TCRdb copy retains only in-frame clones and omits some. The table includes tens of thousands of clones, roughly 88% detected once. The sequenced material came from PBMCs. These receptors were obtained from a man aged 25-40 years in good health and CMV-seronegative.

This CDR3 is CASRLAGVVTGELFF. The CDR3 DNA reads as TGTGCCTCCCGACTAGCGGGGGTCGTCACCGGGGAGCTGTTTTTT. The chain carries TRBV6-5 and TRBJ2-2; TRBD2 aligns across 12 bases. Germline V lookup: CDR1 MNHEY, CDR2 SVGAGI. Trimming cost V 11 bases and J 4 bases; bases outside gene matches: 8. This CDR3 has 15 amino acids.

The chain employs TRBV13 and TRBJ2-3, with a tentative D call TRBD2 (6 bases). From germline, CDR1 is PRHDT and CDR2 FYEKMQ (reference sequence). The CDR3 sequence is 18 residues long. V dropped 4 bases and J dropped 2 bases, with 22 bases sitting between them. CDR3 in DNA: TGTGCCAGCAGCTCCCAAGGGAAGGTGGCGGGGTCCACAGATACGCAGTATTTT. Encoded protein: CASSSQGKVAGSTDTQYF.

This chain uses TRBV2 with TRBJ1-2, with a tentative D call TRBD1 (6 bases). The germline V and J ends were trimmed by 0 bases and 6 bases, with 11 bases remaining between them. CDR1 is SNHLY and CDR2 is FYNNEI in the germline V gene. CDR3 length: 14 amino acids. The CDR3 nucleotides read TGTGCCAGCAGTGAAGCGAACAGGGTAAATGGCTACACCTTC. Its translation: CASSEANRVNGYTF.

The V gene is TRBV27, the J gene TRBJ2-7; TRBD2 matches 10 bases. The CDR3 is 13 residues long. Germline loops: CDR1 MNHEY, CDR2 SMNVEV (reference sequence). V dropped 1 base and J dropped 9; count of bases not matched to a gene: 3. CDR3 DNA sequence: TGTGCCAGCAGTTTATTAAGCGGGGGGGCGCAGTACTTC. Its translation: CASSLLSGGAQYF.

The chain has TRBV9 and TRBJ2-3; TRBD2 agrees at 9 bases. V trimming: 0 bases; J trimming: 4 bases; junction bases outside the gene matches: 12. Germline V gives CDR1 SGDLS, CDR2 YYNGEE. CDR3 size: 18 residues. The CDR3 reads CASSVGLRGGGAADTQYF. DNA of the CDR3: TGTGCCAGCAGCGTAGGACTGCGGGGCGGGGGGGCCGCAGATACGCAGTATTTT. Full variable domain (outside the CDR3, taken from reference TRBV9 and TRBJ2-3): DSGVTQTPKHLITATGQRVTLRCSPRSGDLSVYWYQQSLDQGLQFLIQYYNGEERAKGNILERFSAQQFPDLHSELNLSSLELGDSALYFCASSVGLRGGGAADTQYFGPGTRLTVL.

The chain uses TRBV28 and TRBJ2-3; TRBD2 aligns across 7 bases. Unmatched junction bases numbered 16, after V lost 7 bases and J lost 6 bases. Germline CDR1 reads MDHEN; CDR2 reads SYDVKM. The CDR3 totals 16 residues. The CDR3: CASTATGGSRRDTQYF. CDR3 sequence (DNA): TGTGCCAGCACCGCAACGGGCGGGAGTCGGCGGGATACGCAGTATTTT. Filled out from reference TRBV28 and TRBJ2-3, the complete variable domain reads DVKVTQSSRYLVKRTGEKVFLECVQDMDHENMFWYRQDPGLGLRLIYFSYDVKMKEKGDIPEGYSVSREKKERFSLILESASTNQTSMYLCASTATGGSRRDTQYFGPGTRLTVL.

CDR3 sequence reads: CASSLAGYGGSVFF. The CDR3 nucleotides are TGCGCCAGCAGCTTGGCCGGATACGGCGGGAGTGTGTTCTTC. The V and J genes are TRBV5-1 and TRBJ2-1, with 7 bases fitting TRBD2. The V segment lost 0 bases and the J segment 15 bases; nucleotides outside the gene matches: 12. The CDR3 is 14 amino acids. The germline V gene encodes CDR1 SGHRS and CDR2 YFSETQ.

This chain joins TRBV5-1 and TRBJ2-5; weak D call: TRBD2 (5 bases). V lost 3 bases, J lost 0 bases, and 6 bases lay in between. CDR1 and CDR2 from the germline V gene are SGHRS and YFSETQ. There are 13 residues in the CDR3. CDR3 DNA sequence: TGCGCCAGCAGCTGGGAGTACCAAGAGACCCAGTACTTC. It is translated as CASSWEYQETQYF.

The J gene is TRBJ2-7, the V gene TRBV7-6, with a tentative D call TRBD1 (6 bases). V lost 3 bases and J lost 8, with 17 bases in between. The germline V gene encodes CDR1 SGHVS and CDR2 FNYEAQ. This CDR3 has 14 amino acids. As DNA, the CDR3 is TGTGCCAGCAGCTTGGAGTTCAGGGACACCAAGCAGTACTTC. It is translated as CASSLEFRDTKQYF.

The chain combines TRBV6-1 with TRBJ2-5; a possible D gene is TRBD1 (6 bases). Germline V gene sequence: CDR1 MNHNS, CDR2 SASEGT. This CDR3 has 15 amino acids. V was shortened by 4 bases and J by 5 bases, with 17 bases between the two germline ends. This CDR3 is CASSGNQGNGETQYF. The DNA for the CDR3 is TGTGCCAGCAGTGGAAACCAGGGGAACGGTGAGACCCAGTACTTC.

This clone was detected only a few times. V usage is TRBV7-9 and J usage is TRBJ2-7; 7 nucleotides line up with TRBD2. The CDR3 totals 16 residues. Germline V gene sequence: CDR1 SEHNR, CDR2 FQNEAQ (reference sequence). Trimming cost V 4 bases and J 0 bases; bases outside gene matches: 9. CDR3 loop: CASSSRTSFSSYEQYF. CDR3 coding DNA: TGTGCCAGCAGCTCTAGGACTAGTTTTAGCTCCTACGAGCAGTACTTC.

This sequence joins TRBV7-6 and TRBJ2-5; 14 bases match TRBD2. The J segment lost 3 bases and the V segment lost 2 bases, leaving 8 bases of the junction unmatched. Germline V CDR1 and CDR2: SGHVS, FNYEAQ. This CDR3 contains 18 residues. CDR3 sequence (DNA): TGTGCCAGCAGCTTACCGGGACTAGCGGGGGATAAGGAAGAGACCCAGTACTTC. The encoded protein is CASSLPGLAGDKEETQYF. The full variable domain, completed using reference TRBV7-6 and TRBJ2-5, is GAGVSQSPRYKVTKRGQDVALRCDPISGHVSLYWYRQALGQGPEFLTYFNYEAQQDKSGLPNDRFSAERPEGSISTLTIQRTEQRDSAMYRCASSLPGLAGDKEETQYFGPGTRLLVL.

Only one count was recorded for this clone. The V gene is TRBV29-1, the J gene TRBJ2-7; TRBD2 matches at 7 bases. The CDR3 extends over 13 amino acids. In germline, CDR1 is SQVTM, CDR2 ANQGSEA. The V and J ends lost 4 bases and 7 bases, in that order; junction bases with no gene match: 10. CDR3 protein: CSVARSAGEEQYF. In DNA, the CDR3 is TGCAGCGTTGCCCGGAGCGCGGGGGAAGAGCAGTACTTC.

The V call is TRBV29-1, the J call TRBJ2-7; D gene uncertain. Germline V gives CDR1 SQVTM, CDR2 ANQGSEA. V was cut by 4 bases and J by 3 bases, with 13 bases left in between. This CDR3 spans 13 amino acids. CDR3 region: CSVAIGRYYEQYF. The CDR3 DNA follows: TGCAGCGTTGCAATTGGTCGGTACTACGAGCAGTACTTC.

The chain couples TRBV5-8 to TRBJ2-1, with TRBD2 matching over 7 bases. Germline CDR1 SGHTS, CDR2 YDEGEE. The CDR3 is 15 amino acids. Trimming cost V 0 bases and J 1 base; bases outside gene matches: 1. CDR3 sequence reads: CASSLASGSYNEQFF. CDR3 coding DNA: TGTGCCAGCAGCTTGGCTAGCGGTTCCTACAATGAGCAGTTCTTC. The complete variable domain, with remaining parts taken from reference TRBV5-8 and TRBJ2-1, reads EAGVTQSPTHLIKTRGQQATLRCSPISGHTSVYWYQQALGLGLQFLLWYDEGEERNRGNFPPRFSGRQFPNYSSELNVNALELEDSALYLCASSLASGSYNEQFFGPGTRLTVL.

CDR3 amino acids: CASSLLVRERSKNIQYF. The CDR3 bases are TGTGCCAGCAGTTTATTAGTCCGGGAGAGAAGCAAAAACATTCAGTACTTC. V usage is TRBV28 and J usage is TRBJ2-7; perhaps TRBD2 as D (6 bases). The J call is in doubt because the DNA end fits TRBJ2-4 better. This CDR3 spans 17 amino acids. CDR1 MDHEN and CDR2 SYDVKM come from the germline V gene.

The chain has TRBV10-3 and TRBJ2-7, with 7 bases aligning to TRBD1. This CDR3 has 15 residues. The trim removed 6 bases at V and 2 bases at J, leaving 10 bases unmatched. Germline V CDR1 and CDR2: ENHRY, SYGVKD. Here the CDR3 DNA reads TGTGCCATCAGCGCCGAGGACAGGCTTGCCTACGAGCAGTACTTC. It translates to CAISAEDRLAYEQYF.

The gene calls are TRBV5-4 and TRBJ2-1; D is uncertain. Deletions cut 2 bases from V and 8 bases from J, with 5 bases between. Per the germline V gene, CDR1 is SGHNT and CDR2 is YYREEE (reference sequence). The length of the CDR3 is 11 residues. This CDR3 reads CASSFSDEQFF. The CDR3 DNA is TGTGCCAGCAGCTTTTCAGATGAGCAGTTCTTC. Full variable domain (rest looked up from reference TRBV5-4 and TRBJ2-1): ETGVTQSPTHLIKTRGQQVTLRCSSQSGHNTVSWYQQALGQGPQFIFQYYREEENGRGNFPPRFSGLQFPNYSSELNVNALELDDSALYLCASSFSDEQFFGPGTRLTVL.

The V call is TRBV7-2, the J call TRBJ1-5; D not certain. This CDR3 is 14 amino acids long. Germline V gene data show CDR1 as SGHTA and CDR2 as FQGNSA. The ends were cut back, 8 bases at V and 4 bases at J, with 15 bases in the middle. Here the CDR3 reads CASGLVQPNQPQHF. The CDR3 DNA is TGTGCCAGCGGCCTAGTACAGCCAAATCAGCCCCAGCATTTT.

The V call is TRBV29-1, the J call TRBJ2-7; 12 bases fit TRBD2. The ends lost 0 bases at V and 1 base at J; junction bases unmatched: 7. The CDR3 runs 17 residues. Germline-derived CDR1 and CDR2 are SQVTM and ANQGSEA. CDR3: CSVEDPATSGSSYEQYF. The CDR3 DNA reads as TGCAGCGTTGAAGATCCTGCGACTAGCGGGAGTTCCTACGAGCAGTACTTC.

The chain employs TRBV2 and TRBJ2-7; D is unresolved. CDR3 length equals 13 residues. Germline CDR1 SNHLY, CDR2 FYNNEI. Trimming shortened V by 3 bases and J by 3 bases, and 9 bases separated the two germline ends. The chain's CDR3 is CASSDRFIYEQYF. Written as DNA, the CDR3 is TGTGCCAGCAGTGACCGGTTTATCTACGAGCAGTACTTC. The entire variable domain, with the rest obtained from reference TRBV2 and TRBJ2-7, is as follows: EPEVTQTPSHQVTQMGQEVILRCVPISNHLYFYWYRQILGQKVEFLVSFYNNEISEKSEIFDDQFSVERPDGSNFTLKIRSTKLEDSAMYFCASSDRFIYEQYFGPGTRLTVT.

The V call is TRBV18, the J call TRBJ1-1; D is unresolved. The V gene lost 3 bases and the J gene lost 5 bases, with 13 bases spanning the gap. Germline V gene data show CDR1 as KGHSH and CDR2 as LQKENI. This CDR3 is built from 14 residues. The CDR3: CASSPDGRDTEAFF. The CDR3 DNA follows: TGTGCCAGCTCACCGGACGGGAGGGATACTGAAGCTTTCTTT.

The chain links TRBV5-4 to TRBJ1-1; tentatively, D is TRBD1 (5 bases). Germline V gene sequence: CDR1 SGHNT, CDR2 YYREEE (reference sequence). This CDR3 spans 15 amino acids. V was shortened by 1 base and J by 3 bases, with 13 bases between the two germline ends. The CDR3 protein is CASSLRPSGDTEAFF. The CDR3 bases are TGTGCCAGCAGCTTGCGTCCCTCGGGGGACACTGAAGCTTTCTTT.

The CDR3 DNA sequence: TGCGCCAGCACAGGGGAGACGGATACTAACTATGGCTACACCTTC. It yields the protein CASTGETDTNYGYTF. V usage is TRBV4-1 and J usage is TRBJ1-2; D might be TRBD1 (6 bases). CDR3 length: 15 residues. The germline V gene encodes CDR1 MGHRA and CDR2 YSYEKL. Trimming stripped 7 bases from V and 0 bases from J, with 15 bases between.

The chain has TRBV6-6 and TRBJ1-1; 9 nucleotides agree with TRBD1. From germline, CDR1 is MNHNY and CDR2 SVGAGI (reference sequence). V gave up 9 bases and J gave up 3 bases; unmatched junction bases: 5. CDR3 size: 13 residues. CDR3 coding DNA: TGTGCCAGTAGGGACAGGGCGGACACTGAAGCTTTCTTT. It codes for CASRDRADTEAFF.

This chain joins TRBV7-2 and TRBJ2-7, with TRBD2 matching over 9 bases. The CDR3 length is 15 residues. The V gene end was trimmed by 1 base and the J gene end by 4 bases; junction bases not matched to a gene: 5. Germline V gene lookup returns CDR1 SGHTA and CDR2 FQGNSA. The CDR3 DNA sequence: TGTGCCAGCAGCTTAGGTAGCGGGAGCCTATACGAGCAGTACTTC. It is translated as CASSLGSGSLYEQYF.

V gene TRBV27 combines with J gene TRBJ2-3; no clear D gene. CDR3 length: 15 amino acids. The V gene's germline CDR1 is MNHEY and CDR2 SMNVEV (reference sequence). V was shortened by 6 bases and J by 0 bases, with 13 bases between the two germline ends. CDR3 DNA sequence: TGTGCCAGCAGCGAGGCATTCACTAGCACAGATACGCAGTATTTT. Translating gives CASSEAFTSTDTQYF.

V gene TRBV19 combines with J gene TRBJ1-6; D possibly corresponds to TRBD1 (6 bases). The V and J ends lost 7 bases and 5 bases respectively, with 18 bases between them. CDR1 is LNHDA, CDR2 SQIVND, per germline (reference sequence). This CDR3 is 16 amino acids long. CDR3 residues: CASNIRAGTNNSPLHF. The CDR3 nucleotides are TGTGCCAGTAACATCCGAGCCGGGACAAATAATTCACCCCTCCACTTT.

The table lists this clone with a count of one. This chain links TRBV4-2 with TRBJ1-2; D remains unclear. V lost 0 bases and J lost 7, with 15 bases in between. CDR1 is LGHNA, CDR2 YNFKEQ, per germline. This CDR3 is built from 15 residues. The CDR3 spells CASSQDDGEISGYTF. CDR3 bases: TGTGCCAGCAGCCAAGACGATGGGGAGATCAGTGGCTACACCTTC.

V gene TRBV4-2 combines with J gene TRBJ1-2; the D gene is possibly TRBD1 (5 bases). The CDR3 spans 12 residues. The germline gives CDR1 LGHNA, CDR2 YNFKEQ. V was clipped by 4 bases and J by 6 bases, with 9 bases between them. The CDR3 nucleotides read TGTGCCAGCAGCCCCAAAGGGGATGGCTACACCTTC. Protein: CASSPKGDGYTF.

V usage is TRBV6-6 and J usage is TRBJ1-4; TRBD1 is a possible D gene (6 bases). Germline CDR1 MNHNY, CDR2 SVGAGI (reference sequence). The CDR3 contains 14 residues. V was clipped by 2 bases and J by 2 bases, with 6 bases between them. In DNA, the CDR3 is TGTGCCAGCAGTTACGGACAGACTAATGAAAAACTGTTTTTT. Translation: CASSYGQTNEKLFF.

This clone showed up just once. The chain recombines TRBV27 with TRBJ1-2; 9 bases are a match to TRBD1. The CDR3 loop spans 13 amino acids. Losses at the gene ends were 5 bases for V and 5 bases for J; bases not matched to a gene: 3. The germline gives CDR1 MNHEY, CDR2 SMNVEV (reference sequence). The CDR3 region has the DNA TGTGCCAGCAGTCCGACAGGGGGTTATGGCTACACCTTC. Its protein is CASSPTGGYGYTF.